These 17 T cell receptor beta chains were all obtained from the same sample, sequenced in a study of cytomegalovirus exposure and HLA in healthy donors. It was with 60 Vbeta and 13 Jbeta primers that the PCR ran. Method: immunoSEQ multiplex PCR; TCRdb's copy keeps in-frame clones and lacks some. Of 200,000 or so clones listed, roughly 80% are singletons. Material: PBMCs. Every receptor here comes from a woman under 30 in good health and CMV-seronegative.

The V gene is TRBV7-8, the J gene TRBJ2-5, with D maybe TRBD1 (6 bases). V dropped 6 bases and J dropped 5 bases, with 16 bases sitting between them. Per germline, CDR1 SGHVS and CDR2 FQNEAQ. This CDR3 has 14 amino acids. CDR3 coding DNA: TGTGCCAGCAGTTATCCAGGGGTATGGGAGACCCAGTACTTC. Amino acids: CASSYPGVWETQYF.

The CDR3 DNA reads as TGTGCCAGTAACCAGGGACTACAGAATGAGCAGTTCTTC. Its protein product is CASNQGLQNEQFF. V is TRBV19 and J is TRBJ2-1; 7 bases match TRBD2. This CDR3 is built from 13 residues. Germline V gives CDR1 LNHDA, CDR2 SQIVND (reference sequence). V dropped 7 bases and J dropped 7; count of bases not matched to a gene: 7.

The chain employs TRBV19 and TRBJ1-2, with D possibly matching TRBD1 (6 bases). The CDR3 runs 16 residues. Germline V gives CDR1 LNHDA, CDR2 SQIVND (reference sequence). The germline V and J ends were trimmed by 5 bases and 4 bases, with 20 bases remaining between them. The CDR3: CASSPQGRRQSYGYTF. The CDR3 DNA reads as TGTGCCAGTAGTCCCCAGGGGCGGCGACAGTCCTATGGCTACACCTTC.

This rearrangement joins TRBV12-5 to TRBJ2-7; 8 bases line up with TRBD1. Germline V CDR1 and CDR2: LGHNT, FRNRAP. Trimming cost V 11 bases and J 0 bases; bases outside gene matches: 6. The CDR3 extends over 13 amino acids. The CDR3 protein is CAPTGQVSYEQYF. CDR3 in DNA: TGTGCTCCTACGGGACAGGTCTCCTACGAGCAGTACTTC.

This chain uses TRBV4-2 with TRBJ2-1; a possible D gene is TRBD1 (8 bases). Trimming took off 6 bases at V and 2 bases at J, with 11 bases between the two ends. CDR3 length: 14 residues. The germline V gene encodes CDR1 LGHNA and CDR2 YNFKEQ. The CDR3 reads CASRQGGPYNEQFF. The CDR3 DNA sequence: TGTGCCAGCAGACAGGGGGGGCCCTACAATGAGCAGTTCTTC.

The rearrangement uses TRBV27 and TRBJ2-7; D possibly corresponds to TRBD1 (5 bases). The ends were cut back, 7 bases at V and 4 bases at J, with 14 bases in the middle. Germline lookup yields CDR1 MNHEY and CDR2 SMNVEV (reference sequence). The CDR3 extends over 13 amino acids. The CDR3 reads CASTSPGLYEQYF. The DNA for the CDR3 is TGTGCCAGCACCTCCCCAGGGTTGTACGAGCAGTACTTC.

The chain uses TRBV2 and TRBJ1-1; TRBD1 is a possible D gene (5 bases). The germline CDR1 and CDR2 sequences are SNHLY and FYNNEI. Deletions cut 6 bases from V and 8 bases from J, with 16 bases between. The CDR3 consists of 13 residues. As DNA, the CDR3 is TGTGCCAGCAGGGGGGGGGAGACAGAAGAAGCTTTCTTT. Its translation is CASRGGETEEAFF.

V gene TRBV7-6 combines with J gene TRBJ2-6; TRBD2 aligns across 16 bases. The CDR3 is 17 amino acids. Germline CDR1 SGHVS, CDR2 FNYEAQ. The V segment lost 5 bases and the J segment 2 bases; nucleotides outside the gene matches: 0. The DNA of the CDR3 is TGTGCCAGCAGCGGGACTAGCGGGAGGGCTGGGGCCAACGTCCTGACTTTC. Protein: CASSGTSGRAGANVLTF. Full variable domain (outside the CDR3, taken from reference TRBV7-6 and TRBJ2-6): GAGVSQSPRYKVTKRGQDVALRCDPISGHVSLYWYRQALGQGPEFLTYFNYEAQQDKSGLPNDRFSAERPEGSISTLTIQRTEQRDSAMYRCASSGTSGRAGANVLTFGAGSRLTVL.

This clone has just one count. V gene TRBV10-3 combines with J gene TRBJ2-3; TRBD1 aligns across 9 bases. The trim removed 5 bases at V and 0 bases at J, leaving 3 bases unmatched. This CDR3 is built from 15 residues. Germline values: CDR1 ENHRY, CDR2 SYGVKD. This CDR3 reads CAISSGTGSTDTQYF. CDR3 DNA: TGTGCCATCAGTTCTGGGACAGGGAGCACAGATACGCAGTATTTT.

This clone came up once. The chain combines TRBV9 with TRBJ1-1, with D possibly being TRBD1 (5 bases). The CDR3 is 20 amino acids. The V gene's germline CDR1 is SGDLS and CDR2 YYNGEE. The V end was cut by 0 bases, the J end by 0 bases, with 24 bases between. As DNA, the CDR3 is TGTGCCAGCAGCGTAGCTACAGGTACAGGTTCCCCCGGAATGAACACTGAAGCTTTCTTT. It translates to CASSVATGTGSPGMNTEAFF.

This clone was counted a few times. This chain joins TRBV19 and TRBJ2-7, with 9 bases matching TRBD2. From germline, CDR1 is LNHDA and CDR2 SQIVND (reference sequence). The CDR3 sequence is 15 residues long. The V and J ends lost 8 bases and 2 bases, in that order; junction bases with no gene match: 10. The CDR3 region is CASEGLAHPTYEQYF. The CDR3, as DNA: TGTGCCAGTGAGGGACTAGCTCACCCCACCTACGAGCAGTACTTC. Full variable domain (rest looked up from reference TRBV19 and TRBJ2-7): DGGITQSPKYLFRKEGQNVTLSCEQNLNHDAMYWYRQDPGQGLRLIYYSQIVNDFQKGDIAEGYSVSREKKESFPLTVTSAQKNPTAFYLCASEGLAHPTYEQYFGPGTRLTVT.

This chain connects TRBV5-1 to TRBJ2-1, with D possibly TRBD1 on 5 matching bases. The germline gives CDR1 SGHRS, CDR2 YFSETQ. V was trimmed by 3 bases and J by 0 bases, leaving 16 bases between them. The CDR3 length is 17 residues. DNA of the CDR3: TGCGCCAGCAGCTCATCAGGACAATTGCTCTCCTACAATGAGCAGTTCTTC. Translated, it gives CASSSSGQLLSYNEQFF.

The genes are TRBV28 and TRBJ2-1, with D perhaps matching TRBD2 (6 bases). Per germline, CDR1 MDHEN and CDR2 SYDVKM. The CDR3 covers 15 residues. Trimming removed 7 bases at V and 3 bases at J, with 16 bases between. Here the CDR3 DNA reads TGTGCCAGCAAAACCGGGGGAGACAACTACAATGAGCAGTTCTTC. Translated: CASKTGGDNYNEQFF.

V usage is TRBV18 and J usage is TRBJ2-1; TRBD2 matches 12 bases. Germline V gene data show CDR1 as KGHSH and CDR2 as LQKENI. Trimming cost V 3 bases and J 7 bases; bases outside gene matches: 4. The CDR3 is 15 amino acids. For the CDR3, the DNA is TGTGCCAGCTCACCTCTAGCGGGGGGGCGAAATGAGCAGTTCTTC. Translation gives CASSPLAGGRNEQFF.

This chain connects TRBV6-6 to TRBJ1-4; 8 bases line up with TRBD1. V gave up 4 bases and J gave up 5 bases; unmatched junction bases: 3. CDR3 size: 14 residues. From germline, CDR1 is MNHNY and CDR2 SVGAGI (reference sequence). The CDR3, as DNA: TGTGCCAGCAGTTCCCGGGACAGGAATGAAAAACTGTTTTTT. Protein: CASSSRDRNEKLFF.

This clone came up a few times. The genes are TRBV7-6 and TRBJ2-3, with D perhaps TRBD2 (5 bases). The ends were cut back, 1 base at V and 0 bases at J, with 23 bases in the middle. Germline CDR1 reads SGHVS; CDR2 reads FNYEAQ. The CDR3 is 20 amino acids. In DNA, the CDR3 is TGTGCCAGCAGCTTAGAACCCCGGGGAGACTCAATGACTAGCACAGATACGCAGTATTTT. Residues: CASSLEPRGDSMTSTDTQYF.

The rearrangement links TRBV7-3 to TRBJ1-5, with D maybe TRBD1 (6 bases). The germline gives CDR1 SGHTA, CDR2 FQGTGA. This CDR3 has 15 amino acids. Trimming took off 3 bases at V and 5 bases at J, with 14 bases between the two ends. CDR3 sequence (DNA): TGTGCCAGCAGCTTGATGGGGGGGGCGGATCAGCCCCAGCATTTT. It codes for CASSLMGGADQPQHF.